A single count supports the clone carrying this T cell receptor beta chain. Here immunoSEQ multiplex PCR was the method, and the copy in TCRdb shows in-frame clones only, minus some. The sample has about 250,000 clones, about 89% seen once. The data derive from a study of blood T cell repertoires in COVID-19. The CDR3 has 14 residues. The germline V gene has CDR1 SNHLY and CDR2 FYNNEI. The trim removed 6 bases at V and 5 bases at J, leaving 9 bases unmatched. The specimen sequenced was peripheral blood. The chain recombines TRBV2 with TRBJ1-2, with 7 bases identical to TRBD1. The source of this sequence is a woman aged 60 to 75 who had recovered from COVID-19. CDR3 sequence (DNA): TGTGCCAGCAGCCCGGCGGGGACAGCGTATGGCTACACCTTC. Its translation: CASSPAGTAYGYTF.